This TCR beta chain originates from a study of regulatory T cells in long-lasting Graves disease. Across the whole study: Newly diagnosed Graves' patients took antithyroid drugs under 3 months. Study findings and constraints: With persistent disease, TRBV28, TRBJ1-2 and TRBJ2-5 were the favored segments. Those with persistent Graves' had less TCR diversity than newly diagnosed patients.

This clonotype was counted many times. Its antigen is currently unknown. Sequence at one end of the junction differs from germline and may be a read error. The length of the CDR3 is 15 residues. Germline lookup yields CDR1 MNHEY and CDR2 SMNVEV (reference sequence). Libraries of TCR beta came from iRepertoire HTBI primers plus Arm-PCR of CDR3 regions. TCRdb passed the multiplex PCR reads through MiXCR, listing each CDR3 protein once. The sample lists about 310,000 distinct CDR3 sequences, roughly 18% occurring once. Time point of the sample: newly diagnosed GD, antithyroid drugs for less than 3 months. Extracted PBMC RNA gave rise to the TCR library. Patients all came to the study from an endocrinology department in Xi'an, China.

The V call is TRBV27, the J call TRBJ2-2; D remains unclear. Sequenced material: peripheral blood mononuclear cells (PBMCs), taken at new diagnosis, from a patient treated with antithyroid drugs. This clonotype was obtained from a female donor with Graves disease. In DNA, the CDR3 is TGTGCCAGCAGTTTTAGGACGACGAACACCGAGGAGCTGTTTTTT. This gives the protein CASSFRTTNTEELFF.